This TCR beta chain was captured in a study of T-cell reconstitution after alpha-beta-depleted transplantation in children. The CDR3 extends over 15 amino acids. Trimming removed 8 bases from V and 0 bases from J, with 16 bases in between. The authors prepared the TCRbeta library with unique molecular identifiers. TCRdb redid the calling of the PCR reads with MiXCR, one entry per CDR3 protein. The sample carries about 460,000 distinct CDR3 sequences, around an eighth recorded once. This chain joins TRBV12-3 or TRBV12-4 and TRBJ1-1, with D perhaps matching TRBD1 (5 bases). The sequenced sample was PBMCs from the stem cell graft donor, obtained from the stem cell graft. The clonotype was recovered from a human donor who donated a stem cell graft to a child with combined immunodeficiency. The CDR3 spells CASRPRATVNTEAFF. The DNA for the CDR3 is TGTGCCAGCCGACCTAGGGCGACAGTGAACACTGAAGCTTTCTTT.